This T cell receptor beta chain derives from a study of T cell repertoires in breast cancer. At the level of the study: Tumors, lymph nodes and blood came from breast cancer patients, plus healthy blood. The roughly 22 tumors were mostly ER+/PR+. Approximately 10 reads per input cell, 450,000 to 550,000 sequences per sample, on average.

Blocking oligonucleotides added to a second nested PCR suppressed unpaired genes. Via MiXCR, TCRdb re-called the emulsion pairing reads, giving one row per CDR3 protein. The table includes around 43,000 distinct CDR3 sequences, over 40% detected once. The expanded emulsion RT-PCR method captured paired alpha and beta chains from CD8+ T cells. Per germline, CDR1 SQVTM and CDR2 ANQGSEA. V was cut by 4 bases and J by 1 base, with 10 bases left in between. The CDR3 is 13 residues long. The sequenced material came from CD8+ T cells. This receptor was taken from a pool of human donors with breast cancer or a healthy control (not recorded which). V and J are TRBV29-1 and TRBJ1-1, with D hard to call. The CDR3 here is CSVGTNRNTEAFF. Written as DNA, the CDR3 is TGCAGCGTTGGAACTAACAGGAACACTGAAGCTTTCTTT.